This record concerns one T cell receptor (beta chain) sequence. Profiling relied on immunoSEQ multiplex PCR, and the TCRdb table lists in-frame clones only, not all of them. In the table there are about 120,000 clones, around 89% of which are singletons. V shed 5 bases, J shed 5 bases, and the junction held 7 bases outside the gene matches. This CDR3 is built from 14 residues. The germline CDR1 and CDR2 sequences are SGHTA and FQGNSA. The record originates from a study of blood T cell repertoires in COVID-19. This clonotype originated in a human donor with acute or convalescent COVID-19. The donor label of this sample is uncertain. The chain combines TRBV7-2 with TRBJ2-7, with 9 positions matching TRBD2. Input material: peripheral blood. CDR3 DNA sequence: TGTGCCAGCAGCCCCGGACTAGCGAACGACGAGCAGTACTTC. As protein: CASSPGLANDEQYF.